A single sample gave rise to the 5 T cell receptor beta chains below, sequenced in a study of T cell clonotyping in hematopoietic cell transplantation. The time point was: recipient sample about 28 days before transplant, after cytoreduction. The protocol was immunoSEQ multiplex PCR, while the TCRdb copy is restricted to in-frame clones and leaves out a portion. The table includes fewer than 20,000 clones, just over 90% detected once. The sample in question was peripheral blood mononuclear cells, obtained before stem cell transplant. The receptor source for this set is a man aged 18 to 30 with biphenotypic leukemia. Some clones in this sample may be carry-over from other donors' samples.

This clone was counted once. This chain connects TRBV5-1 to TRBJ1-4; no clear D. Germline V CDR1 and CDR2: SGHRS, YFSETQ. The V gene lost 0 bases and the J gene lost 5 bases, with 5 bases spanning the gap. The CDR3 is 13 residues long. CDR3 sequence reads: CASSLGLNEKLFF. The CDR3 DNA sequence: TGCGCCAGCAGCTTGGGATTGAATGAAAAACTGTTTTTT.

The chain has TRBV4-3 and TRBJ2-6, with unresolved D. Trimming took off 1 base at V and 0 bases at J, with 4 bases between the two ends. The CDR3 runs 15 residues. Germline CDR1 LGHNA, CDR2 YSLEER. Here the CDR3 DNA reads TGCGCCAGCAGCCAAGGCTTCTCTGGGGCCAACGTCCTGACTTTC. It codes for CASSQGFSGANVLTF.

The DNA of the CDR3 is TGTGCCTGGAGTGTATCAAAGGAGCCCCAGCATTTT. Its translation: CAWSVSKEPQHF. V usage is TRBV30 and J usage is TRBJ1-5; D call uncertain. Germline-derived CDR1 and CDR2 are GTSNPN and SVGIG (reference sequence). Between the trimmed V and J ends, which lost 0 bases and 8 bases, there was a span of 8 bases. CDR3 length equals 12 residues.

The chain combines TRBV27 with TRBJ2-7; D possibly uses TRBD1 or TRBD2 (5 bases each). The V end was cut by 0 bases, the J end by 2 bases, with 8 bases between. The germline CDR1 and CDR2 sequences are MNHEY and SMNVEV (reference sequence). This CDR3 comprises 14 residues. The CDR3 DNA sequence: TGTGCCAGCAGTTTATCCGGGGACGCCTACGAGCAGTACTTC. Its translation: CASSLSGDAYEQYF.

Here the CDR3 reads CASSLNYEQYF. As DNA, the CDR3 is TGTGCCAGCAGCTTAAACTACGAGCAGTACTTC. V gene TRBV5-6 combines with J gene TRBJ2-7; D uncertain. Germline V lookup: CDR1 SGHDT, CDR2 YYEEEE. The length of the CDR3 is 11 residues. V lost 2 bases and J lost 3, with 3 bases in between.